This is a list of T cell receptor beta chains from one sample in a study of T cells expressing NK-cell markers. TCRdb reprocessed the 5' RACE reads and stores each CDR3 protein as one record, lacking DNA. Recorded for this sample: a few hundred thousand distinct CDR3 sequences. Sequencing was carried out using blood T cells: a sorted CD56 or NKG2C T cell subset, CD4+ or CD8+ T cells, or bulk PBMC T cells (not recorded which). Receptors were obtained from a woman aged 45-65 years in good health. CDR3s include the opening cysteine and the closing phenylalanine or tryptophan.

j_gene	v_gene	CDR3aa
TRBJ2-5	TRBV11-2	CASSSPRGGRALVETQYF
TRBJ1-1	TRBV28	CASRLVRGMAFF
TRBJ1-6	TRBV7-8	CASSLVPGVGSPLHF
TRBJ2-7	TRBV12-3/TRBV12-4	CASSLGWRPSGTTEGYEQYF
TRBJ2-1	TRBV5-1	CASSPNDNEQFF
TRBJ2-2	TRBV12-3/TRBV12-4	CASNGGLGELFF
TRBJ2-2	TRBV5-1	CASSLVRGPGTGELFF
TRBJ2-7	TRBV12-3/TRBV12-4	CASSPGLAGGEQYF
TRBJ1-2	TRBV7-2	CASSLEGQIYGYTF
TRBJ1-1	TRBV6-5	CASNGGGNTEAFF
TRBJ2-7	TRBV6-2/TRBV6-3	CASSYFKSAGGDPYEQYF
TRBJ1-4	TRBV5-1	CASRGQGTSEKLFF
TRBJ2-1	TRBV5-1	CASSQAGSSYNEQFF
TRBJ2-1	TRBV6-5	CASSYTQGAGEQFF
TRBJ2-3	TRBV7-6	CASYSGASTDTQYF
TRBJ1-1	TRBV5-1	CASSLLRGGTEAFF
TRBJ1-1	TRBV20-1	CSARDVFEGREAFF
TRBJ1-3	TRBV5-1	CASSLQPLSGNTIYF
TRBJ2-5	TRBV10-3	CATRRIHQETQYF
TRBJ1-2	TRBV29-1	CSEGQGAVGYTF
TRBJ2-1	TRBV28	CASQGGARFNEQFF
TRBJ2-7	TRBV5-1	CASSFNRVSGEQYF
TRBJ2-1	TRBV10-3	CAIQAGGWDEQFF
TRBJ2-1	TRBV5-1	CASSLEQLAGGGQQFF
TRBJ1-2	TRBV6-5	CASSYLGVQGNYGYTF
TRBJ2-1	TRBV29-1	CTVGWDNEQFF
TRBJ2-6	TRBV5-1	CASSPQGTGGANVLTF
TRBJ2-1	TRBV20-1	CSARDLVGEGGNEQFF
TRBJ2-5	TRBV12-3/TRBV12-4	CASSLIGGETQYF
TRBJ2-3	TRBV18	CASSPLSTRLAGADTQYF
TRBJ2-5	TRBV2	CASRFGFPEWYF
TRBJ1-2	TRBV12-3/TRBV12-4	CASSPTLYGYTF
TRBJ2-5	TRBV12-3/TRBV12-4	CASSPGWGREGQETQYF
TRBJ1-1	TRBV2	CASRPLTGRTEAFF
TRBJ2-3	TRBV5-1	CASSQEGLAGFGDTQYF
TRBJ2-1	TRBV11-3	CASSSPPRGGDSYNEQFF